A single sample gave rise to the 14 T cell receptor beta chains below, sequenced in a study of PD-1 blockade in classical Hodgkin lymphoma. Time point meaning: cycle 4 day 1 (C4D1), after six to seven weeks of nivolumab. Patients all relapsed after autologous stem cell transplantation, and there was variation in brentuximab vedotin exposure. The table came from immunoSEQ multiplex PCR; TCRdb's copy has only in-frame clones and leaves some out. This table holds 96,000 or so clones, approximately 94% found once. Sequenced material: peripheral blood mononuclear cells (PBMCs), taken before the fourth cycle of nivolumab. Every receptor here comes from a human donor with classical Hodgkin lymphoma.

The chain carries TRBV27 and TRBJ2-7; TRBD1 agrees at 9 bases. Germline CDR1 MNHEY, CDR2 SMNVEV (reference sequence). The ends lost 5 bases at V and 2 bases at J; junction bases unmatched: 4. There are 14 residues in the CDR3. The CDR3 reads CASSPRDRAYEQYF. The CDR3 region has the DNA TGTGCCAGCAGTCCCCGGGACAGGGCCTACGAGCAGTACTTC.

The genes are TRBV5-1 and TRBJ2-1; maybe TRBD2 (5 bases). CDR1 is SGHRS, CDR2 YFSETQ, per germline. This CDR3 is 15 amino acids long. V was clipped by 0 bases and J by 6 bases, with 13 bases between them. CDR3 nucleotides: TGCGCCAGCAGCTTGGCCGAGGGAATCCCCAATGAGCAGTTCTTC. It yields the protein CASSLAEGIPNEQFF.

This clone was recorded only once. The rearrangement uses TRBV19 and TRBJ1-2; D call uncertain. This CDR3 contains 13 residues. Trimming removed 5 bases at V and 1 base at J, with 8 bases between. Germline lookup yields CDR1 LNHDA and CDR2 SQIVND (reference sequence). The CDR3 region has the DNA TGTGCCAGTAGTTGGAGCCTTAACTATGGCTACACCTTC. The encoded protein is CASSWSLNYGYTF.

The V and J genes are TRBV19 and TRBJ2-4; TRBD1 aligns across 8 bases. Germline trimming cut 6 bases from V and 4 bases from J; bases unmatched to any gene: 2. The CDR3 loop spans 13 amino acids. Per the germline V gene, CDR1 is LNHDA and CDR2 is SQIVND (reference sequence). The CDR3 DNA reads as TGTGCCAGTAGCCGACAGGGGAAAAACATTCAGTACTTC. Translating it yields CASSRQGKNIQYF.

This chain joins TRBV18 and TRBJ1-2, with a tentative D call TRBD1 (5 bases). The CDR3 has 16 residues. Germline V gives CDR1 KGHSH, CDR2 LQKENI. Trimming pared 5 bases from V and 5 bases from J, leaving 21 bases between. CDR3 bases: TGTGCCAGCTCATCATCCGGGCCGGGGGGAGGTTATGGCTACACCTTC. As protein: CASSSSGPGGGYGYTF.

V gene TRBV28 combines with J gene TRBJ1-3, with 7 bases that match TRBD1. The V gene's germline CDR1 is MDHEN and CDR2 SYDVKM. The CDR3 length is 17 residues. The ends lost 5 bases at V and 9 bases at J; junction bases unmatched: 19. For the CDR3, the DNA is TGTGCCAGCAGTCACCCCTCCCTACAGGGGTTGGGTACCACCATATATTTT. Protein: CASSHPSLQGLGTTIYF. Together with reference TRBV28 and TRBJ1-3, the CDR3 gives the full variable domain: DVKVTQSSRYLVKRTGEKVFLECVQDMDHENMFWYRQDPGLGLRLIYFSYDVKMKEKGDIPEGYSVSREKKERFSLILESASTNQTSMYLCASSHPSLQGLGTTIYFGEGSWLTVV.

The chain has TRBV25-1 and TRBJ1-1; no clear D. The CDR3 consists of 17 residues. Trimming cost V 6 bases and J 0 bases, with 20 bases left between them. The V gene's germline CDR1 is MGHDK and CDR2 SYGVNS. This CDR3 reads CASRSPPDGFMNTEAFF. As DNA, the CDR3 is TGTGCCAGCAGGTCCCCCCCCGACGGGTTCATGAACACTGAAGCTTTCTTT.

The V call is TRBV19, the J call TRBJ2-3; D not resolved. V lost 3 bases, J lost 0 bases, and 7 bases lay in between. In germline, CDR1 is LNHDA, CDR2 SQIVND (reference sequence). CDR3 length equals 14 residues. CDR3 amino acids: CASSIWGSTDTQYF. Here the CDR3 DNA reads TGTGCCAGTAGTATTTGGGGAAGCACAGATACGCAGTATTTT.

The gene calls are TRBV5-1 and TRBJ2-1; D may be TRBD2 (5 bases). Trimming left V 4 bases short and J 13 bases short, with 15 bases between. From germline, CDR1 is SGHRS and CDR2 YFSETQ. This CDR3 is 12 amino acids long. The CDR3 loop is CASSLSEETQFF. CDR3 DNA sequence: TGCGCCAGCAGCCTATCGGAGGAGACTCAGTTCTTC.

V usage is TRBV5-4 and J usage is TRBJ2-3; 9 bases fit TRBD2. Per the germline V gene, CDR1 is SGHNT and CDR2 is YYREEE (reference sequence). V was clipped by 1 base and J by 6 bases; unmatched bases: 9. This CDR3 spans 16 amino acids. The CDR3 region has the DNA TGTGCCAGCAGCTTGATGGCGGGAGGGCCCCCGGATACGCAGTATTTT. Translation: CASSLMAGGPPDTQYF.

V and J are TRBV5-1 and TRBJ2-3; D is ambiguous. Trimming took 0 bases from V and 1 from J, leaving 6 bases between them. This CDR3 region has 14 residues. CDR1 and CDR2 (germline): SGHRS, YFSETQ. DNA for the CDR3: TGCGCCAGCAGCTTGGCCCTTGGCACAGATACGCAGTATTTT. Encoded protein: CASSLALGTDTQYF.

The chain employs TRBV5-6 and TRBJ2-7, with TRBD1 matching over 8 bases. J lost 0 bases, V lost 5 bases, and 13 bases had no gene match. This CDR3 contains 17 residues. Germline CDR1 is SGHDT and CDR2 is YYEEEE. The CDR3: CASSWRQGTRLSYEQYF. CDR3 bases: TGTGCCAGCAGTTGGAGACAGGGGACCCGACTCTCCTACGAGCAGTACTTC. Based on the CDR3 plus reference TRBV5-6 and TRBJ2-7, the full variable domain is DAGVTQSPTHLIKTRGQQVTLRCSPKSGHDTVSWYQQALGQGPQFIFQYYEEEERQRGNFPDRFSGHQFPNYSSELNVNALLLGDSALYLCASSWRQGTRLSYEQYFGPGTRLTVT.

This rearrangement joins TRBV7-9 to TRBJ2-7, with D possibly TRBD2 on 6 matching bases. Germline V gene data show CDR1 as SEHNR and CDR2 as FQNEAQ (reference sequence). V lost 5 bases to trimming and J lost 5 bases, with 13 bases between them. CDR3 length: 13 amino acids. The CDR3 loop is CASSGGYFDEQYF. The CDR3 region has the DNA TGTGCCAGCAGCGGAGGGTATTTCGACGAGCAGTACTTC. Drawing the rest from reference TRBV7-9 and TRBJ2-7, the complete variable domain is DTGVSQNPRHKITKRGQNVTFRCDPISEHNRLYWYRQTLGQGPEFLTYFQNEAQLEKSRLLSDRFSAERPKGSFSTLEIQRTEQGDSAMYLCASSGGYFDEQYFGPGTRLTVT.

The rearrangement links TRBV6-1 to TRBJ2-1, with TRBD2 identical over 9 bases. This CDR3 is 14 amino acids long. V gave up 5 bases and J gave up 6 bases; unmatched junction bases: 5. Germline V gene sequence: CDR1 MNHNS, CDR2 SASEGT. This CDR3 is CASSYSGSGNEQFF. The CDR3 nucleotides read TGTGCCAGCAGTTATAGCGGGAGTGGCAATGAGCAGTTCTTC.